This record covers a single T cell receptor (beta chain). Its antigen is as yet unknown. This sample is drawn from a study of T cells in Graves' hyperthyroidism and ophthalmopathy. Study outcomes and limitations: Most thyroid clonotypes that were expanded above 0.001 also turned up in blood.

This CDR3 region has 16 residues. The V gene end was trimmed by 3 bases and the J gene end by 6 bases; junction bases not matched to a gene: 5. Germline values: CDR1 WSHSY, CDR2 SAAADI. Disease duration was under 3 months in the ophthalmopathy patients, who also had a Clinical Activity Score of at least 3 and a NOSPECS grade of at least 4. TCR beta CDR3 region amplification was performed from RNA transcripts. The TCR CDR3 was amplified in a first-round RT-PCR using the HTBI primer set. TCRdb re-analysed the multiplex PCR reads in MiXCR, keeping a single row per CDR3 protein. The sample shows nearly 600,000 distinct CDR3 sequences, 14% of them seen only once.

Sequenced input: blood. The TCR sequence derives from a woman aged 18-29 years with Graves' ophthalmopathy. The chain links TRBV10-2 to TRBJ2-1, with TRBD2 identical over 13 bases. The CDR3 DNA follows: TGCGCCAGCAGTGAACCGGGACTAGCGGGGATCAATGAGCAGTTCTTC. Its translation is CASSEPGLAGINEQFF.